The next 22 T cell receptor beta chains were all read from a single sample in a study of radiation and T cells in renal cell carcinoma. Measured with immunoSEQ multiplex PCR; TCRdb has only the in-frame clones, and not every one. The sample lists some 120,000 clones, roughly 85% occurring once. Time point given: baseline pretreatment blood. As for treatment: 15 Gy SBRT to primary tumor, nephrectomy 4 weeks later. This specimen was blood, taken from a patient whose treatment included radiotherapy and nephrectomy. The receptors originated from a woman aged 55 to 70 with renal cell carcinoma.

The J gene is TRBJ2-5, the V gene TRBV7-9; no firm D call. Trimming removed 5 bases at V and 1 base at J, with 11 bases between. CDR1 and CDR2 from the germline V gene are SEHNR and FQNEAQ (reference sequence). The CDR3 runs 14 residues. The CDR3 reads CASSPLTSQETQYF. CDR3 nucleotides: TGTGCCAGCAGCCCCCTCACAAGCCAAGAGACCCAGTACTTC.

This chain connects TRBV2 to TRBJ1-1, with D unresolved. The germline gives CDR1 SNHLY, CDR2 FYNNEI. V lost 6 bases and J 4 bases, leaving 18 bases between the germline ends. The CDR3 is made up of 15 amino acids. The CDR3 sequence is CASRRITGGGTEAFF. CDR3 DNA: TGTGCCAGCAGAAGAATTACGGGAGGCGGCACTGAAGCTTTCTTT.

This clone appeared once. This sequence joins TRBV4-2 and TRBJ2-7; 11 nucleotides match TRBD1. The CDR3 totals 15 residues. The junction had 8 bases not matched to a gene; V was cut back by 4 bases and J by 6 bases. Germline CDR1 and CDR2: LGHNA and YNFKEQ. Here the CDR3 reads CASSRGRDRGTEQYF. DNA for the CDR3: TGTGCCAGCAGCCGAGGCCGGGACAGGGGGACCGAGCAGTACTTC.

This chain joins TRBV7-9 and TRBJ1-1; D remains ambiguous. This CDR3 is built from 14 residues. Germline CDR1 and CDR2: SEHNR and FQNEAQ (reference sequence). V shed 2 bases and J shed 0 bases, with 7 bases lying between them. This CDR3 is CASSLFDVNTEAFF. In DNA form, the CDR3 reads TGTGCCAGCAGCTTATTCGATGTGAACACTGAAGCTTTCTTT.

A single count supports this clone. The CDR3 coding sequence is TGTGCCAGTACCCGGACTCAGTCGGATGAGCAGTTCTTC. Encoded protein: CASTRTQSDEQFF. The V and J genes are TRBV19 and TRBJ2-1; tentative D call: TRBD2 (5 bases). The CDR3 consists of 13 residues. Per the germline V gene, CDR1 is LNHDA and CDR2 is SQIVND (reference sequence). The V gene lost 7 bases and the J gene lost 8 bases, with 15 bases spanning the gap. The whole variable domain, filled in from reference TRBV19 and TRBJ2-1, reads DGGITQSPKYLFRKEGQNVTLSCEQNLNHDAMYWYRQDPGQGLRLIYYSQIVNDFQKGDIAEGYSVSREKKESFPLTVTSAQKNPTAFYLCASTRTQSDEQFFGPGTRLTVL.

The chain is built from TRBV19 and TRBJ1-4; TRBD1 might be the D (5 bases). V lost 2 bases and J lost 1, with 17 bases in between. The germline V gene encodes CDR1 LNHDA and CDR2 SQIVND (reference sequence). The CDR3 is made up of 18 amino acids. CDR3 sequence reads: CASSIMGRRRVTNEKLFF. The CDR3 DNA is TGTGCCAGTAGTATAATGGGCCGGCGCAGGGTAACTAATGAAAAACTGTTTTTT.

This clone was counted between two and nine times. The rearrangement uses TRBV20-1 and TRBJ1-2; no reliable D call. The CDR3 loop spans 11 amino acids. Germline V gene data show CDR1 as DFQATT and CDR2 as SNEGSKA (reference sequence). V was cut by 6 bases and J by 7 bases, with 12 bases left in between. The CDR3, as DNA: TGCAGTGCAAAAGGGAGAGGTGGCTACACCTTC. Translated, it gives CSAKGRGGYTF.

This clone has just a few counts. The chain carries TRBV10-3 and TRBJ2-6, with D uncertain. This CDR3 has 13 residues. The germline CDR1 and CDR2 sequences are ENHRY and SYGVKD. V was pared by 11 bases and J by 0 bases, with 8 bases between. The CDR3 here is CAAWRSGANVLTF. DNA of the CDR3: TGTGCCGCCTGGCGCTCTGGGGCCAACGTCCTGACTTTC.

The chain couples TRBV30 to TRBJ1-4; D is unclear. CDR1 GTSNPN and CDR2 SVGIG come from the germline V gene (reference sequence). The V end was cut by 3 bases, the J end by 8 bases, with 7 bases between. CDR3 length: 11 residues. The CDR3 nucleotides are TGTGCCTGGAGCCGGTCCGAAAAACTGTTTTTT. Encoded protein: CAWSRSEKLFF.

CDR3 residues: CASSLNGVTNEKLFF. The CDR3 DNA sequence: TGTGCCAGCAGCTTAAATGGGGTAACTAATGAAAAACTGTTTTTT. The chain carries TRBV11-2 and TRBJ1-4; unclear D gene. With 2 bases removed from V and 1 base from J, the gap between germline ends came to 8 bases. CDR1 and CDR2 from the germline V gene are SGHAT and FQNNGV. The CDR3 is 15 amino acids.

The rearrangement links TRBV6-5 to TRBJ1-1; no clear D. The germline CDR1 and CDR2 sequences are MNHEY and SVGAGI. The CDR3 spans 14 residues. Between the trimmed V and J ends, which lost 7 bases and 5 bases, there was a span of 17 bases. The CDR3 nucleotides are TGTGCCAGCACCCCGGCCCGACTGAGGACTGAAGCTTTCTTT. Protein sequence: CASTPARLRTEAFF.

The chain employs TRBV6-5 and TRBJ2-7; D remains unclear. Between the trimmed V and J ends, which lost 2 bases and 2 bases, there was a span of 13 bases. The CDR3 spans 15 residues. Germline values: CDR1 MNHEY, CDR2 SVGAGI. CDR3 coding DNA: TGTGCCAGCAGTTACGACACCACAGCCCCCTACGAGCAGTACTTC. Residues: CASSYDTTAPYEQYF.

A single count supports this clone. This chain uses TRBV9 with TRBJ1-3, with D uncertain. CDR3 length: 15 amino acids. V was trimmed by 2 bases and J by 3 bases, leaving 12 bases between them. Germline V gene lookup returns CDR1 SGDLS and CDR2 YYNGEE. CDR3 sequence (DNA): TGTGCCAGCAGCGTCGCAGCGGGGTTTGGAAACACCATATATTTT. Translated, it gives CASSVAAGFGNTIYF. Drawing the rest from reference TRBV9 and TRBJ1-3, the complete variable domain is DSGVTQTPKHLITATGQRVTLRCSPRSGDLSVYWYQQSLDQGLQFLIQYYNGEERAKGNILERFSAQQFPDLHSELNLSSLELGDSALYFCASSVAAGFGNTIYFGEGSWLTVV.

J is TRBJ1-1 and V is TRBV27; D ambiguous. V lost 5 bases to trimming and J lost 1 base, with 11 bases between them. Germline lookup yields CDR1 MNHEY and CDR2 SMNVEV (reference sequence). The CDR3 runs to 14 residues. CDR3 coding DNA: TGTGCCAGCAGTCTGGGTCCCGGGAACACTGAAGCTTTCTTT. This gives the protein CASSLGPGNTEAFF.

The chain employs TRBV19 and TRBJ1-4, with D possibly being TRBD1 (6 bases). Trimming pared 6 bases from V and 2 bases from J, leaving 13 bases between. The germline V gene encodes CDR1 LNHDA and CDR2 SQIVND (reference sequence). This CDR3 has 15 residues. The CDR3 sequence: CASRQGPPTNEKLFF. As DNA, the CDR3 is TGTGCCAGTAGGCAGGGGCCGCCTACTAATGAAAAACTGTTTTTT.

This clone has only a few counts. The chain employs TRBV19 and TRBJ2-5, with TRBD1 matching over 8 bases. The V gene end was trimmed by 6 bases and the J gene end by 4 bases; junction bases not matched to a gene: 4. The CDR3 loop spans 13 amino acids. Germline loops: CDR1 LNHDA, CDR2 SQIVND (reference sequence). The CDR3 DNA sequence: TGTGCCAGTAGCCCGACAGGGGCAGAGACCCAGTACTTC. It encodes CASSPTGAETQYF.

V usage is TRBV6-6 and J usage is TRBJ1-1; TRBD1 matches 8 bases. The length of the CDR3 is 11 residues. CDR1 is MNHNY and CDR2 is SVGAGI in the germline V gene (reference sequence). V lost 5 bases to trimming and J lost 11 bases; unmatched junction nucleotides: 4. CDR3 DNA sequence: TGTGCCAGCAGTGCAGACAGGGGTGCTTTCTTT. It is translated as CASSADRGAFF.

The chain has TRBV7-2 and TRBJ2-2; perhaps TRBD1 as D (5 bases). The V end was cut by 4 bases, the J end by 3 bases, with 12 bases between. Germline V CDR1 and CDR2: SGHTA, FQGNSA. The CDR3 totals 15 residues. The CDR3 spells CASSSVGHHTGELFF. CDR3 in DNA: TGTGCCAGCAGCTCGGTCGGACACCACACCGGGGAGCTGTTTTTT.

This clone was detected once. This chain links TRBV9 with TRBJ1-2, with D perhaps matching TRBD1 (6 bases). V dropped 0 bases and J dropped 8 bases, with 23 bases sitting between them. The CDR3 totals 17 residues. CDR1 SGDLS and CDR2 YYNGEE come from the germline V gene. The CDR3 nucleotides read TGTGCCAGCAGCGTAGAGGCGAATGCGGGGGCGGCAGGGGGCTACACCTTC. It yields the protein CASSVEANAGAAGGYTF.

The rearrangement uses TRBV5-6 and TRBJ2-1; no definite D call. Trimming stripped 0 bases from V and 0 bases from J, with 7 bases between. This CDR3 region has 15 residues. CDR1 and CDR2 (germline): SGHDT, YYEEEE. Here the CDR3 reads CASSLGTSSYNEQFF. The CDR3 DNA follows: TGTGCCAGCAGCTTGGGCACAAGCTCCTACAATGAGCAGTTCTTC.

The genes are TRBV2 and TRBJ2-7; D possibly corresponds to TRBD1 (6 bases). CDR1 is SNHLY and CDR2 is FYNNEI in the germline V gene. Trimming removed 7 bases at V and 2 bases at J, with 15 bases between. The CDR3 loop spans 14 amino acids. The CDR3 DNA reads TGTGCCAGCATGAGGCAGGGACATACCTACGAGCAGTACTTC. As protein: CASMRQGHTYEQYF.

V gene TRBV6-6 combines with J gene TRBJ2-5; 7 bases map to TRBD2. The V gene end was trimmed by 7 bases and the J gene end by 5 bases; junction bases not matched to a gene: 10. The germline V gene encodes CDR1 MNHNY and CDR2 SVGAGI (reference sequence). The CDR3 length is 14 residues. CDR3 region: CASTLGGARETQYF. CDR3 nucleotides: TGTGCCAGCACCTTGGGAGGGGCCAGGGAGACCCAGTACTTC.